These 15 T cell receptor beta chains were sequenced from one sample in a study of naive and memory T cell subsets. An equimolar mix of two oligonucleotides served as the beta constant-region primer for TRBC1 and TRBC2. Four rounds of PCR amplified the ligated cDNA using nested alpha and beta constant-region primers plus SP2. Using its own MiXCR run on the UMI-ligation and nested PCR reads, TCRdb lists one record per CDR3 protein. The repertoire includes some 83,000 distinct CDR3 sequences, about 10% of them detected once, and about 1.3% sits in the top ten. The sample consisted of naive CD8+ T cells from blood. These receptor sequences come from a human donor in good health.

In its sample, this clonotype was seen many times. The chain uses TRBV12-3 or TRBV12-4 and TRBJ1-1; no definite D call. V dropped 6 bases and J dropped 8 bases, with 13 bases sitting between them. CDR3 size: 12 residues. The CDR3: CASRYRKLEAFF. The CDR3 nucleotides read TGTGCCAGCAGGTATCGAAAGCTGGAAGCTTTCTTT.

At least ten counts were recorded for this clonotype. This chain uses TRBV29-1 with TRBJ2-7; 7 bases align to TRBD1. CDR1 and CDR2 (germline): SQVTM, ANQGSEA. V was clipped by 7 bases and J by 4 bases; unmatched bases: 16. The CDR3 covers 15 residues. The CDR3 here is CSATGAQTGVYEQYF. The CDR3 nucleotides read TGCAGCGCCACAGGGGCTCAGACTGGGGTTTACGAGCAGTACTTC.

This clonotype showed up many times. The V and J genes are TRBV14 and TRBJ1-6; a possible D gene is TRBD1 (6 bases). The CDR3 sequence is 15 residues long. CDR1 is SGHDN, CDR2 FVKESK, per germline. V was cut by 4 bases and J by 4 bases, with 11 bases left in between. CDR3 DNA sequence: TGTGCCAGCAGCCCCCGGACAGCTTATAATTCACCCCTCCACTTT. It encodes CASSPRTAYNSPLHF.

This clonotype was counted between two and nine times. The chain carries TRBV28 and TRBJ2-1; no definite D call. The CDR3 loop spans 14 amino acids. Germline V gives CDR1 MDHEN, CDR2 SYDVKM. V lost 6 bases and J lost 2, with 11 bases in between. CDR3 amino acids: CASSSDRTYNEQFF. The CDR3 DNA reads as TGTGCCAGCAGCTCCGACCGGACCTACAATGAGCAGTTCTTC.

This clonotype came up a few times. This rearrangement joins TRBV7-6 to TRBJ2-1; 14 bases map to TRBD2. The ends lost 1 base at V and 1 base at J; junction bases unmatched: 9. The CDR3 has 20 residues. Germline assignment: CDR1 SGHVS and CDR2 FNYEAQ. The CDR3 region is CASSLGPGTSGSMSYNEQFF. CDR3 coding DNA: TGTGCCAGCAGCTTAGGGCCGGGGACTAGCGGGAGTATGTCCTACAATGAGCAGTTCTTC.

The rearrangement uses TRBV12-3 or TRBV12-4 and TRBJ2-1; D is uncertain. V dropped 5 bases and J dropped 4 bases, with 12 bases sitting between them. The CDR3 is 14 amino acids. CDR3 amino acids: CASSNESTYNEQFF. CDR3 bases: TGTGCCAGCAGTAACGAGAGCACATACAATGAGCAGTTCTTC.

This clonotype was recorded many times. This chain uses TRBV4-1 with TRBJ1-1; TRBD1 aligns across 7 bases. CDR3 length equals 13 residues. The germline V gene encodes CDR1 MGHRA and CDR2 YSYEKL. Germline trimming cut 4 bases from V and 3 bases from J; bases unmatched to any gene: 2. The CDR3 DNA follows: TGCGCCAGCAGCCGACAGGGATACACTGAAGCTTTCTTT. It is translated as CASSRQGYTEAFF.

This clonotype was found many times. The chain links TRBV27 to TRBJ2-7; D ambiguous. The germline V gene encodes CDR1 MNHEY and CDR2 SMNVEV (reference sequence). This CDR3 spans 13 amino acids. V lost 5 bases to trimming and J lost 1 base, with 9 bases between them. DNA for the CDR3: TGTGCCAGCAGTGAGACGCAATCCTACGAGCAGTACTTC. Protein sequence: CASSETQSYEQYF.

The CDR3 sequence is CASSSLPGREGRDTQYF. The CDR3 nucleotides are TGTGCCAGCAGCTCCCTCCCGGGGCGGGAGGGCCGCGATACGCAGTATTTT. The rearrangement uses TRBV7-2 and TRBJ2-3, with 9 bases matching TRBD2. CDR3 length equals 17 residues. The V gene end was trimmed by 4 bases and the J gene end by 6 bases; junction bases not matched to a gene: 14. Germline CDR1 reads SGHTA; CDR2 reads FQGNSA.

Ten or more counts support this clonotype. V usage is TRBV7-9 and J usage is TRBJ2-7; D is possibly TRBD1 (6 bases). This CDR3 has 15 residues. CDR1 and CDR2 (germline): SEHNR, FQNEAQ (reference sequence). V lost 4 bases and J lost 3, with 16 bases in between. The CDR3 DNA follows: TGTGCCAGCAGCTCGGGACAAAACAGGGTCTACGAGCAGTACTTC. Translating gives CASSSGQNRVYEQYF.

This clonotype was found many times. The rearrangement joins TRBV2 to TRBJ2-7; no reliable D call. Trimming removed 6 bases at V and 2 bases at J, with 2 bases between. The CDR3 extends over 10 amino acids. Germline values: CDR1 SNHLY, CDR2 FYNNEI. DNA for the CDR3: TGTGCCAGCAGAACCTACGAGCAGTACTTC. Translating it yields CASRTYEQYF.

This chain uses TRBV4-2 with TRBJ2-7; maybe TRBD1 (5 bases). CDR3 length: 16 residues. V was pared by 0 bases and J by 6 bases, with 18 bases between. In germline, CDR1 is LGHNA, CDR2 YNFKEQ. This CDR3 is CASSQEENRFFSEQYF. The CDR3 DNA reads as TGTGCCAGCAGCCAAGAGGAAAACAGGTTTTTTTCCGAGCAGTACTTC.

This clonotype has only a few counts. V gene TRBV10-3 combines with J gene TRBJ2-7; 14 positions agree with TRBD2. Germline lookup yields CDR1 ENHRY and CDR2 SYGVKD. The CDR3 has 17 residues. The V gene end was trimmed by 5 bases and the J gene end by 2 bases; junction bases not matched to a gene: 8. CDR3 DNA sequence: TGTGCCATCAGTTCGGGACTAGCGGGAGAGGGGACCTACGAGCAGTACTTC. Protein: CAISSGLAGEGTYEQYF.

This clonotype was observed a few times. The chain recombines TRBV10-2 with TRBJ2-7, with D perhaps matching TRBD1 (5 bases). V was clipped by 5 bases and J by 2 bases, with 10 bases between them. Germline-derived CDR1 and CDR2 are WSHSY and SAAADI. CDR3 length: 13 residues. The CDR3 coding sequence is TGCGCCAGCAGTCCTGGGGCCACCTACGAGCAGTACTTC. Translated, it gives CASSPGATYEQYF.

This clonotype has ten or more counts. The CDR3 spells CASSPGEGAIYEQYF. CDR3 nucleotide sequence: TGTGCCAGCAGCCCGGGCGAAGGGGCTATCTACGAGCAGTACTTC. The chain has TRBV7-9 and TRBJ2-7; possible D gene TRBD1, 5 bases. The V end lost 5 bases, the J end lost 3 bases, and 17 bases lay between the germline ends. The CDR3 contains 15 residues. Per germline, CDR1 SEHNR and CDR2 FQNEAQ (reference sequence).